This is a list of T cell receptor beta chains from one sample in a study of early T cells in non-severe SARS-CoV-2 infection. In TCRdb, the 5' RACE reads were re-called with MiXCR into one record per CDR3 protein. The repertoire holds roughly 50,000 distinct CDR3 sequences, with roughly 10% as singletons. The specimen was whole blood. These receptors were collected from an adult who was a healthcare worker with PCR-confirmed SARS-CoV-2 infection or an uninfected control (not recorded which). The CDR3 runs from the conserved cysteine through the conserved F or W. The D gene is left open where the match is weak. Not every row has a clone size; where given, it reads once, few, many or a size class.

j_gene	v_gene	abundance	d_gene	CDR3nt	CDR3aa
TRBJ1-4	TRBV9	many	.	TGTGCCAGCAGCGTAGGGCCTCTAGCAACTAATGAAAAACTGTTTTTT	CASSVGPLATNEKLFF
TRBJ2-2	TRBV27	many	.	TGTGCCAGCAGCCCCTTGGGCGGGGAGCTGTTTTTT	CASSPLGGELFF
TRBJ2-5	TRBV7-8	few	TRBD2	TGTGCCAGCAGCTTAACTAGACTAGCGGGGCAAGAGACCCAGTACTTC	CASSLTRLAGQETQYF
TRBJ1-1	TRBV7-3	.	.	TGTGCCAGCAGCTTAATGGAGAACACTGAAGCTTTCTTT	CASSLMENTEAFF
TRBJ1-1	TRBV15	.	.	TGTGCCACCAGCGTTGTGAGGGAAGGATCCACTGAAGCTTTCTTT	CATSVVREGSTEAFF
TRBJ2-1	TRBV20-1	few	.	TGCAGTGCTAGGCTTGGGGGACCTAGCTCCTACAATGAGCAGTTCTTC	CSARLGGPSSYNEQFF
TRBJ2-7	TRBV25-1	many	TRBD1	TGTGCCAGCAGTCCTCGAGGGACAGGGCCAAACGAGCAGTACTTC	CASSPRGTGPNEQYF
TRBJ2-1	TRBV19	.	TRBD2	TGTGCCAGTAGTATCAGTGGACTAGCCTACAATGAGCAGTTCTTC	CASSISGLAYNEQFF
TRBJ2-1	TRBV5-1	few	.	TGCGCCAGCAGCTCCCTTCCGGGGACGATATACAATGAGCAGTTCTTC	CASSSLPGTIYNEQFF
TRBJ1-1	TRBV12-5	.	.	TGTGCTAGTGGCTCACAGGGAAGGAAGAACACTGAAGCTTTCTTT	CASGSQGRKNTEAFF
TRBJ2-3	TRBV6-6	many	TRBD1	TGTGCCACCTATAGACAGGGCGCAGATACGCAGTATTTT	CATYRQGADTQYF
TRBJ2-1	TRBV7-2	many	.	TGTGCCAGCAGCTTAGGAGGTAGGGTGAATGAGCAGTTCTTC	CASSLGGRVNEQFF
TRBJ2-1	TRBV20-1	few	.	TGCAGTGCTAGAGGGGTATTGGGACGCAGCTCCTACAATGAGCAGTTCTTC	CSARGVLGRSSYNEQFF
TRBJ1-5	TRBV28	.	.	TGTGCCAGCAGCGGAACCTTTGGGCAGCTTAGCAATCAGCCCCAGCATTTT	CASSGTFGQLSNQPQHF
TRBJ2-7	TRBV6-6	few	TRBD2	TGTGCCAGCAGACCGGGACTAGCGACCCACGAGCAGTACTTC	CASRPGLATHEQYF
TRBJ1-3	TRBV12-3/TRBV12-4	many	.	TGTGCCAGCAACCGGGGCTCTGGAAACACCATATATTTT	CASNRGSGNTIYF
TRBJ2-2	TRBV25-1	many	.	TGTGCCAGCAGTAGTAGGGGAGTCACCGGGGAGCTGTTTTTT	CASSSRGVTGELFF
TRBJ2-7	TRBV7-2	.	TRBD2	TGTGCCAGCAGCCCACTAGCGGGCAGCCTTGGGGAGCAGTACTTC	CASSPLAGSLGEQYF
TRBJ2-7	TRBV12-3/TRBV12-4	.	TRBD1	TGTGCCAGCAGTTTAGCACCTAAGACAGGGGGGTTCGAGCAGTACTTC	CASSLAPKTGGFEQYF
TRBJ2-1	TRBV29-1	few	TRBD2	TGCAGCGTTTGGCTAGCGGGAGTAGGCGAGCAGTTCTTC	CSVWLAGVGEQFF
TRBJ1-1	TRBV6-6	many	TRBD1	TGTGCCAGCAGTTACTCCGACAGGGGCGATGGGGCTTTCTTT	CASSYSDRGDGAFF
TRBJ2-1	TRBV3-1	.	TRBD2	TGTGCCAGCAGCCCGAGCGGGAGCCCCTACAATGAGCAGTTCTTC	CASSPSGSPYNEQFF
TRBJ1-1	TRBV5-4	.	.	TGTGCCAGCAGCGAGAAAAACACTGAAGCTTTCTTT	CASSEKNTEAFF
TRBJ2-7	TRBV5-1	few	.	TGCGCCAGCAGCGCGGGACCGACGGTCTACGAGCAGTACTTC	CASSAGPTVYEQYF
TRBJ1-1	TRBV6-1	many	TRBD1	TGTGCCTCCCAGGACAGGGTGGCCCTGAACACTGAAGCTTTCTTT	CASQDRVALNTEAFF
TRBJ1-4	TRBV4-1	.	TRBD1	TGCGCCAGCAGCCAACCGGGACAGAGCAATGAAAAACTGTTTTTT	CASSQPGQSNEKLFF
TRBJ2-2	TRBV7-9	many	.	TGTGCCAGCAGCTTAGCGGGTGTTAACACCGGGGAGCTGTTTTTT	CASSLAGVNTGELFF
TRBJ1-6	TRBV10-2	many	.	TGCGCCACCCAGTTTGGGGCCACTTCGAATTCACCCCTCCACTTT	CATQFGATSNSPLHF
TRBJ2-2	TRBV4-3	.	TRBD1	TGCGCCAGCAGCCAAGCGACGGGACAGGGCTCCGGGGAGCTGTTTTTT	CASSQATGQGSGELFF
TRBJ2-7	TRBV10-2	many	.	TGCGCCAGCAGGCATGGGGCGTTTAGCTCCTACGAGCAGTACTTC	CASRHGAFSSYEQYF
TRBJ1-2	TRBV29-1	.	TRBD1	TGCAGCGTCGACAGGGGCACGGGCTATGGCTACACCTTC	CSVDRGTGYGYTF
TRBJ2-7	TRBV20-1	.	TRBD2	TGCAGTGCGAGTAGCGGGAGGAGAAACTACGAGCAGTACTTC	CSASSGRRNYEQYF
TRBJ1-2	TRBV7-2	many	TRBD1	TGTGCCAGCAGCCAACGACAGGGTCACTATGGCTACACCTTC	CASSQRQGHYGYTF
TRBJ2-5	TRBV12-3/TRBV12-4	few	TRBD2	TGTGCCAGCAGACTAGCGGGACGGATTGAAGAGACCCAGTACTTC	CASRLAGRIEETQYF
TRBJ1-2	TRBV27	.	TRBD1	TGTGCCAGCAGCTGGACCGGGACAGGCTATGGCTACACCTTC	CASSWTGTGYGYTF
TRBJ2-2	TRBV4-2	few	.	TGTGCCAGCAGCCGAAGCGGGACAGACACCGGGGAGCTGTTTTTT	CASSRSGTDTGELFF
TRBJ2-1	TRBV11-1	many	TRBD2	TGTGCCAGCAGCACCCCCCAGACTAGCGGGAGAGGAGAGCAGTTCTTC	CASSTPQTSGRGEQFF
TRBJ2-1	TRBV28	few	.	TGTGCCAGCAGTTTAATCCAGGGCCACCATGAGCAGTTCTTC	CASSLIQGHHEQFF
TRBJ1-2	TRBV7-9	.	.	TGTGCCGTCCGGACAGCGTATGGCTACACCTTC	CAVRTAYGYTF
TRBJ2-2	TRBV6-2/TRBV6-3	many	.	TGTGCCAGCAGTTATGGAGTCGGGGAGCTGTTTTTT	CASSYGVGELFF
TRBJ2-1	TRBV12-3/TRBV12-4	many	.	TGTGCCAGCAGTTTTTCAAGGGGCCTCTACGGGGACAATGAGCAGTTCTTC	CASSFSRGLYGDNEQFF
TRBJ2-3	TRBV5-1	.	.	TGCGCCAGCAGCTTAGATGGTTATAGCACAGATACGCAGTATTTT	CASSLDGYSTDTQYF
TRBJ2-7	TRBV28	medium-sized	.	TGTGCCAGCAGCGGGTTCGGGACCTACGAGCAGTACTTC	CASSGFGTYEQYF